One and the same sample provided the 10 T cell receptor beta chains below, sequenced in a study of blood T cell repertoires in COVID-19. Generated by immunoSEQ multiplex PCR, the TCRdb table keeps only in-frame clones and is missing some. The data hold over 200,000 clones, with 75% to 85% observed a single time. The sequencing sample was made of peripheral blood. These receptors were collected from a man aged 35 to 55 who had recovered from COVID-19.

The rearrangement uses TRBV24-1 and TRBJ1-1; 7 positions agree with TRBD1. The CDR3 is made up of 23 amino acids. From germline, CDR1 is KGHDR and CDR2 SFDVKD. The V gene end was trimmed by 4 bases and the J gene end by 0 bases; junction bases not matched to a gene: 28. This CDR3 is CATSDVPHGDRHHTHPLNTEAFF. In nucleotides, the CDR3 is TGTGCCACCAGTGACGTACCGCACGGGGACAGACACCACACTCACCCCTTGAACACTGAAGCTTTCTTT.

This clone has only one observation. The chain couples TRBV6-5 to TRBJ1-3; 7 bases are shared with TRBD1. The CDR3 loop spans 15 amino acids. From germline, CDR1 is MNHEY and CDR2 SVGAGI. Trimming took 5 bases from V and 4 from J; bases not matched to a gene: 8. CDR3 nucleotides: TGTGCCAGCAGTAACAGGGGCATGTACGGAAACACCATATATTTT. Translated: CASSNRGMYGNTIYF.

This clone was seen just once. The V and J genes are TRBV7-9 and TRBJ2-3; perhaps TRBD1 as D (6 bases). The V and J ends lost 3 bases and 0 bases respectively, with 13 bases between them. The germline V gene has CDR1 SEHNR and CDR2 FQNEAQ (reference sequence). This CDR3 has 16 amino acids. The CDR3 spells CASSFRGHISTDTQYF. For the CDR3, the DNA is TGTGCCAGCAGCTTTCGGGGACACATTAGCACAGATACGCAGTATTTT.

The chain links TRBV7-2 to TRBJ1-1, with a tentative D call TRBD1 (6 bases). Trimming cost V 5 bases and J 4 bases, with 14 bases left between them. CDR1 is SGHTA, CDR2 FQGNSA, per germline. The CDR3 has 14 residues. The CDR3 nucleotides read TGTGCCAGCAGCGCCGGGGGGGGCAGCACTGAAGCTTTCTTT. It yields the protein CASSAGGGSTEAFF. The entire variable domain, with the rest obtained from reference TRBV7-2 and TRBJ1-1, is as follows: GAGVSQSPSNKVTEKGKDVELRCDPISGHTALYWYRQSLGQGLEFLIYFQGNSAPDKSGLPSDRFSAERTGGSVSTLTIQRTQQEDSAVYLCASSAGGGSTEAFFGQGTRLTVV.

The chain employs TRBV29-1 and TRBJ2-3, with 12 bases fitting TRBD2. Per the germline V gene, CDR1 is SQVTM and CDR2 is ANQGSEA. Trimming cost V 5 bases and J 0 bases; bases outside gene matches: 6. CDR3 length: 16 residues. CDR3 coding DNA: TGCAGCGTTACCCCCGGACTAGCGGGGAGCACAGATACGCAGTATTTT. Its translation is CSVTPGLAGSTDTQYF.

The chain carries TRBV27 and TRBJ2-3; TRBD2 aligns across 7 bases. The CDR3 totals 16 residues. The V segment lost 6 bases and the J segment 0 bases; nucleotides outside the gene matches: 9. CDR1 and CDR2 (germline): MNHEY, SMNVEV (reference sequence). CDR3: CASRFRDYLSTDTQYF. The CDR3 nucleotides read TGTGCCAGCAGATTCCGGGACTACCTTAGCACAGATACGCAGTATTTT.

Concerning this clone: The same CDR3 also results from other DNA sequences found in this sample. The rearrangement uses TRBV2 and TRBJ1-1, with TRBD1 as a possible D gene (5 bases). The V gene's germline CDR1 is SNHLY and CDR2 FYNNEI. CDR3 length: 14 residues. The germline V and J ends were trimmed by 4 bases and 0 bases, with 9 bases remaining between them. This chain's CDR3 is CASSVQGMNTEAFF. CDR3 bases: TGTGCCAGCAGTGTCCAGGGAATGAACACTGAAGCTTTCTTT. The full variable domain, with the rest looked up from reference TRBV2 and TRBJ1-1, is EPEVTQTPSHQVTQMGQEVILRCVPISNHLYFYWYRQILGQKVEFLVSFYNNEISEKSEIFDDQFSVERPDGSNFTLKIRSTKLEDSAMYFCASSVQGMNTEAFFGQGTRLTVV.

The rearrangement uses TRBV2 and TRBJ1-1; D is uncertain. The V gene's germline CDR1 is SNHLY and CDR2 FYNNEI. V was shortened by 6 bases and J by 0 bases, with 14 bases between the two germline ends. CDR3 size: 15 residues. The CDR3 DNA reads TGTGCCAGCAGCCCAGCGGGATCCATGAACACTGAAGCTTTCTTT. It translates to CASSPAGSMNTEAFF.

This rearrangement joins TRBV11-3 to TRBJ2-4; 12 bases align to TRBD1. Per the germline V gene, CDR1 is SGHNT and CDR2 is YENEEA. Germline trimming cut 4 bases from V and 3 bases from J; bases unmatched to any gene: 7. The length of the CDR3 is 17 residues. CDR3 protein: CASSWDRGLVGKNIQYF. The DNA for the CDR3 is TGTGCCAGCAGCTGGGACAGGGGGCTTGTTGGCAAAAACATTCAGTACTTC.

J is TRBJ2-7 and V is TRBV27; 8 nucleotides align to TRBD1. The CDR3 sequence is 13 residues long. V was clipped by 9 bases and J by 2 bases; unmatched bases: 6. From germline, CDR1 is MNHEY and CDR2 SMNVEV (reference sequence). The CDR3 here is CASGRTGPYEQYF. CDR3 coding DNA: TGTGCCAGTGGGAGGACAGGGCCCTACGAGCAGTACTTC.